This T cell receptor beta chain was captured by sequencing in a study of shared clonotypes between healthy human individuals. Study-wide results and limits: A limitation of the genetic and exposure-history diversity represented arose from few donors. Deeper or shallower sequencing was expected to change how clonotypes are shared among donors.

Investigators spread the genomic DNA of each subset evenly over several immunoSEQ plates. Profiling relied on immunoSEQ multiplex PCR, and the TCRdb table lists in-frame clones only, not all of them. This table holds around 500,000 clones, more than 75% found once. Germline V gene data show CDR1 as WSHSY and CDR2 as SAAADI. The CDR3 contains 14 residues. Concerning this clone: No antigen is known for it.

The chain combines TRBV10-2 with TRBJ2-5; 7 positions match TRBD1. TRBJ2-7 explains the end of the DNA better; the J call may be wrong. The source of this sequence is a woman aged 40 to 49 in good health. Some clones in this sample may be carry-over from other donors' samples. The source material was PBMCs. CDR3 amino acids: CASSPRRDSYEQYF. DNA of the CDR3: TGCGCCAGCAGCCCTCGTAGGGACAGCTACGAGCAGTACTTC.